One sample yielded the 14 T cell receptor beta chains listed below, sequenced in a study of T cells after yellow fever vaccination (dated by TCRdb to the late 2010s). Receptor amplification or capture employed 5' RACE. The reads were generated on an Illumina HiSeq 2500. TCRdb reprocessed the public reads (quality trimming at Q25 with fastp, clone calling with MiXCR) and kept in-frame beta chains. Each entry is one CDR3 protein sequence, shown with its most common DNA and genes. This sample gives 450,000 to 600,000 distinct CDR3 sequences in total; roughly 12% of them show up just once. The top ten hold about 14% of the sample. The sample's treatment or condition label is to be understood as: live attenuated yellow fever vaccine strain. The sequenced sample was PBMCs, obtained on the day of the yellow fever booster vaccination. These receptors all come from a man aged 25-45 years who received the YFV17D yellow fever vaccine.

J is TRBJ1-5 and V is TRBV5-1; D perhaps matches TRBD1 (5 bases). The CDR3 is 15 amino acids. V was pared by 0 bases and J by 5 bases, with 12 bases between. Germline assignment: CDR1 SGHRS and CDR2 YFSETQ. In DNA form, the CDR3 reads TGCGCCAGCAGCTTGGTGTCGGGGACTCATCAGCCCCAGCATTTT. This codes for CASSLVSGTHQPQHF.

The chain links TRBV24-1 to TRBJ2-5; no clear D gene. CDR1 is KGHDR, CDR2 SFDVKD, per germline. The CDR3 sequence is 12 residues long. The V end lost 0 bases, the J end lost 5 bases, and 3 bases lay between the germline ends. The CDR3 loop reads CATSDLHETQYF. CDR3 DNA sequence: TGTGCCACCAGTGATTTGCACGAGACCCAGTACTTC.

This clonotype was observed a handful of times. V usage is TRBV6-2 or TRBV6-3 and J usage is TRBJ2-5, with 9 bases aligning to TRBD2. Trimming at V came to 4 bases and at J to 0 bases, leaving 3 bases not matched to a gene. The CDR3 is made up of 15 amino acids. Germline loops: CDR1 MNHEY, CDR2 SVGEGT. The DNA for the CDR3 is TGTGCCAGCAGTTTGTTAGCGGGAGACCAAGAGACCCAGTACTTC. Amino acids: CASSLLAGDQETQYF.

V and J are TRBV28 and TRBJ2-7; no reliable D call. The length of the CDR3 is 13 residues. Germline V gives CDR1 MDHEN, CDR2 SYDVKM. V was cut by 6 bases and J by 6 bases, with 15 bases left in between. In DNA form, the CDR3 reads TGTGCCAGCAGCTCTCTCCGGGCACTCGAGCAGTACTTC. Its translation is CASSSLRALEQYF.

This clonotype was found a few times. The CDR3 DNA reads TGTGCCAGCAGCTCGATCCCCCTCGGCCGGGGATATCAGGAGACCCAGTACTTC. Protein product: CASSSIPLGRGYQETQYF. J is TRBJ2-5 and V is TRBV11-2, with a weak D call TRBD2 (5 bases). This CDR3 contains 18 residues. Per germline, CDR1 SGHAT and CDR2 FQNNGV. Trimming shortened V by 4 bases and J by 5 bases, and 26 bases separated the two germline ends.

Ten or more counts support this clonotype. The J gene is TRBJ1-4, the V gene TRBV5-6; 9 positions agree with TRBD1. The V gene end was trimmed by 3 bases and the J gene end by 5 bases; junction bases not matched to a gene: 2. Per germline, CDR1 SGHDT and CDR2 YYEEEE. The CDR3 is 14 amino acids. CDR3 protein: CASSSGQGNEKLFF. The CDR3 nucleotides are TGTGCCAGCAGCTCCGGACAGGGGAATGAAAAACTGTTTTTT.

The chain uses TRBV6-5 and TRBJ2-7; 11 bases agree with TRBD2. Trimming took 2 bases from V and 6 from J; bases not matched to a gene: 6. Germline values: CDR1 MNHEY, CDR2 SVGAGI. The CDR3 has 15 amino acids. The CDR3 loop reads CASSYRTSGPGEQYF. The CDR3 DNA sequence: TGTGCCAGCAGTTACAGGACTAGCGGGCCTGGCGAGCAGTACTTC.

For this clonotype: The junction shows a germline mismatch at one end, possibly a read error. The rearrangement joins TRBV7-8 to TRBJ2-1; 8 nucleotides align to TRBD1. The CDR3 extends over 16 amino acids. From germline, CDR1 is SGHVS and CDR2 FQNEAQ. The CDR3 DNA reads TGTGCCAGCAGCGCAAAGGACAGGGCCTCCAACAATGAGCAGTTCTTC. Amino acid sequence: CASSAKDRASNNEQFF.

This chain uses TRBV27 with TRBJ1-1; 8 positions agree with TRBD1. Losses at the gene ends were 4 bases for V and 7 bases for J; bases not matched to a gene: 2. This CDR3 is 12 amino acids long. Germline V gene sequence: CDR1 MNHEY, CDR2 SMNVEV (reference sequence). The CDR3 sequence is CASSSGGNEAFF. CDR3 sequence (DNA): TGTGCCAGCAGTTCAGGGGGCAATGAAGCTTTCTTT.

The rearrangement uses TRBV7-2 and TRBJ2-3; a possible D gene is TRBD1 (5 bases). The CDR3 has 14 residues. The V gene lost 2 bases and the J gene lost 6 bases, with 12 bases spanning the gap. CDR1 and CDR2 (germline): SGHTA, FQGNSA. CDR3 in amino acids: CASSLTGFWDTQYF. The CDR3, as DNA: TGTGCCAGCAGCTTAACAGGTTTTTGGGATACGCAGTATTTT.

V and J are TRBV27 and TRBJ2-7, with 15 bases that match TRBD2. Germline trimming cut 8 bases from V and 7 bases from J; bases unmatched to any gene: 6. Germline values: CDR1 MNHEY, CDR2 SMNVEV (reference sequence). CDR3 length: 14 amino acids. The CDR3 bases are TGTGCCAGCGGACTAGCGGGAGGGCCTCGGGAGCAGTACTTC. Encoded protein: CASGLAGGPREQYF.

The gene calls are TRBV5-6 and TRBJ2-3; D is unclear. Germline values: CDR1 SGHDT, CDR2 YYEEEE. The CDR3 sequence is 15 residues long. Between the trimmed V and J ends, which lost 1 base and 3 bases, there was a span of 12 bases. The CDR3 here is CASSLFAAGTDTQYF. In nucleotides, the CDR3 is TGTGCCAGCAGCTTGTTCGCGGCCGGGACAGATACGCAGTATTTT.

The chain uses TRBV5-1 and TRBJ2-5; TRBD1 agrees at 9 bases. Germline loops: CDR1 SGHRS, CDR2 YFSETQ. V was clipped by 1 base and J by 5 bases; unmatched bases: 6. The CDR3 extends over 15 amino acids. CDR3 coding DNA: TGCGCCAGCAGCTTGCCGGGACAGGGTTGGGAGACCCAGTACTTC. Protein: CASSLPGQGWETQYF.

CDR3 amino acids: CASSLWTEIETQYF. The CDR3 coding sequence is TGTGCCAGCAGCTTATGGACAGAAATAGAGACCCAGTACTTC. V and J are TRBV13 and TRBJ2-5, with D tentatively TRBD1 (6 bases). V lost 2 bases, J lost 4 bases, and 11 bases lay in between. There are 14 residues in the CDR3. Germline lookup yields CDR1 PRHDT and CDR2 FYEKMQ (reference sequence). The full variable domain, rest sourced from reference TRBV13 and TRBJ2-5, is AAGVIQSPRHLIKEKRETATLKCYPIPRHDTVYWYQQGPGQDPQFLISFYEKMQSDKGSIPDRFSAQQFSDYHSELNMSSLELGDSALYFCASSLWTEIETQYFGPGTRLLVL.